This T cell receptor (beta chain) was identified in a study of cytotoxic CD8 clonotypes in ibrutinib-treated CLL. Study-level results: Whereas clonality rose at ibrutinib response, it declined toward baseline at progression. Sampling times, which were not matched between the groups, differed between sustained-remission patients and progressing patients.

With respect to this clone: Antigen specificity is unknown.

Sequencing sought depths of 1 in 200,000 to 1 in 1 million T cells. Repertoires were generated with immunoSEQ multiplex PCR, while TCRdb's copy carries only in-frame clones and drops some. Of approximately 300,000 clones listed, 80% are singletons. Libraries of TCR beta were made from approximately 1.9 micrograms of genomic DNA that came from cryopreserved PBMCs. Germline V CDR1 and CDR2: SGDLS, YYNGEE. V was pared by 0 bases and J by 6 bases, with 9 bases of the junction left unmatched. The length of the CDR3 is 17 residues. This sample comprised PBMCs, obtained before ibrutinib treatment. The sequence was collected from a human donor with chronic lymphocytic leukemia. V and J are TRBV9 and TRBJ2-2; TRBD1 matches 9 bases. The CDR3 DNA reads TGTGCCAGCAGCGTAGAATTCGGACAGGGGCTCGCCGGGGAGCTGTTTTTT. Translation: CASSVEFGQGLAGELFF.